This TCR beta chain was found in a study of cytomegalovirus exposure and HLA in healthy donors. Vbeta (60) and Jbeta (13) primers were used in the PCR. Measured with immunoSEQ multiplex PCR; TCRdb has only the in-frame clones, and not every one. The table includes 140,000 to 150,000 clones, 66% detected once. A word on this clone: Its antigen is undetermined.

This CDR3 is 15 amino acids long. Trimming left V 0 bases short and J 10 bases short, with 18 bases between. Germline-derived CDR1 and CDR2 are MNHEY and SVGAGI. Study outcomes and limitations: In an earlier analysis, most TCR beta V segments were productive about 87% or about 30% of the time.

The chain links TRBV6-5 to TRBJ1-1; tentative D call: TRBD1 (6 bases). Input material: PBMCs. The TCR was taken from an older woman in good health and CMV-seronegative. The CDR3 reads CASSYSGQGSSGAFF. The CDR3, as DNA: TGTGCCAGCAGTTACTCGGGGCAGGGGAGCTCAGGAGCTTTCTTT.